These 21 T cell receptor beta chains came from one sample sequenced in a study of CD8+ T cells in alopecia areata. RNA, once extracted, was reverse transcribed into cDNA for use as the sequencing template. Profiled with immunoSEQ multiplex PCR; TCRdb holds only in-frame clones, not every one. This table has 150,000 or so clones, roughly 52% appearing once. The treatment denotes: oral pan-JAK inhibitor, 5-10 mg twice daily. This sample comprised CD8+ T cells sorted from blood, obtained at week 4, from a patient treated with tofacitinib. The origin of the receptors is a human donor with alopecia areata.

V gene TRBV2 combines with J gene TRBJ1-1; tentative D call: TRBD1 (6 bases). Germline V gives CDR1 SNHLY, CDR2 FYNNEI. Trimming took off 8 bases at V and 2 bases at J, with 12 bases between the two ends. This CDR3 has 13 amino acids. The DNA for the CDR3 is TGTGCCAGCGGCCTAGGGGGTAACACTGAAGCTTTCTTT. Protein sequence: CASGLGGNTEAFF.

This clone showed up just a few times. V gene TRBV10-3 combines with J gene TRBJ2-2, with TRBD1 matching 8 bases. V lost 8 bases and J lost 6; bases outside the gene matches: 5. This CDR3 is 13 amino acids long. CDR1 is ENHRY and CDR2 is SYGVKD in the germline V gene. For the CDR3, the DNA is TGTGCCATCGGTCCAGGGGGCTCCGGGGAGCTGTTTTTT. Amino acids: CAIGPGGSGELFF.

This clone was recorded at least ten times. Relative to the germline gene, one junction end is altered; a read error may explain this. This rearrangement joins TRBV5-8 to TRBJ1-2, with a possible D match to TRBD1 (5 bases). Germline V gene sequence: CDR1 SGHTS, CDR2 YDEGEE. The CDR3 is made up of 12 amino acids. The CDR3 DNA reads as TGTGCCAGCAGCTTCGTGGGTGGGACTCACCCCTTC. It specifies CASSFVGGTHPF.

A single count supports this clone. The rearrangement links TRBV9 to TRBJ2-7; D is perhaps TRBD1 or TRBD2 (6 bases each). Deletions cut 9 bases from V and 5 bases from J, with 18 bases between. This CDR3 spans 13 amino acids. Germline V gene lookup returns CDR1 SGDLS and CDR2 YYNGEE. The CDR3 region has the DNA TGTGCCACCGGGGGTCAGGGGCGGGACGAGCAGTACTTC. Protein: CATGGQGRDEQYF.

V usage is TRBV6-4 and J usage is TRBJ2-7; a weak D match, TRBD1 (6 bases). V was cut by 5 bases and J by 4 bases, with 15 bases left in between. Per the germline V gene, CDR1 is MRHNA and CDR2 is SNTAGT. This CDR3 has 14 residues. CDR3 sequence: CASSYATGRYEQYF. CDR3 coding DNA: TGTGCCAGCAGTTACGCGACAGGCCGTTACGAGCAGTACTTC.

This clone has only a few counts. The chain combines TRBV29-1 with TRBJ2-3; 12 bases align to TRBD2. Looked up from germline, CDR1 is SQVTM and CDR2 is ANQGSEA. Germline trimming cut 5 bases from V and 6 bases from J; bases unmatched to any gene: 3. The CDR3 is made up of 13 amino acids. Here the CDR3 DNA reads TGCAGCGTTCCTAGCGGGGGGGTGGATACGCAGTATTTT. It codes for CSVPSGGVDTQYF.

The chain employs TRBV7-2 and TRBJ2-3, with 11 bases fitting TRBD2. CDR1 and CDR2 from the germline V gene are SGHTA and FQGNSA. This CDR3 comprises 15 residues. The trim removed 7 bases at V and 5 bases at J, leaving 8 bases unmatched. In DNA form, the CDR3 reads TGTGCCAGCAATATAGCGGGGGGGCCTATAGATACGCAGTATTTT. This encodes CASNIAGGPIDTQYF.

The CDR3 here is CAWSVGGTDTQYF. CDR3 coding DNA: TGTGCCTGGAGTGTAGGGGGCACAGATACGCAGTATTTT. This sequence joins TRBV30 and TRBJ2-3, with D perhaps TRBD1 (5 bases). The CDR3 spans 13 residues. Trimming left V 0 bases short and J 1 base short, with 5 bases between. Germline V gene sequence: CDR1 GTSNPN, CDR2 SVGIG (reference sequence).

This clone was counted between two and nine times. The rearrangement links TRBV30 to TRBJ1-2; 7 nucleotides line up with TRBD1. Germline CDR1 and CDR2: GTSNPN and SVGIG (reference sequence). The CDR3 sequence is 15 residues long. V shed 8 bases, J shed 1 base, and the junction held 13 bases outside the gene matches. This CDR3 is CAGDYGTELNYGYTF. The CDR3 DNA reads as TGTGCCGGAGACTACGGGACAGAACTTAACTATGGCTACACCTTC.

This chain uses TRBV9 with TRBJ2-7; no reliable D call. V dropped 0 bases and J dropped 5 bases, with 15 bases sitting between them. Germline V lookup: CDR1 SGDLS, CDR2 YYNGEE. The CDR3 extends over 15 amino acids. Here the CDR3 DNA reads TGTGCCAGCAGCGTAGTAGGTGCCCCAAAAGACGAGCAGTACTTC. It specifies CASSVVGAPKDEQYF.

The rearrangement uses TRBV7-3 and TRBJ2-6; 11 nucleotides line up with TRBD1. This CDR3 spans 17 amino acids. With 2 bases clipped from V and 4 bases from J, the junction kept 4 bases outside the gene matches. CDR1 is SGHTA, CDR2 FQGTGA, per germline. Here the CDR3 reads CASSLGQGAPGANVLTF. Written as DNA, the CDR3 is TGTGCCAGCAGCTTAGGACAGGGGGCGCCCGGGGCCAACGTCCTGACTTTC.

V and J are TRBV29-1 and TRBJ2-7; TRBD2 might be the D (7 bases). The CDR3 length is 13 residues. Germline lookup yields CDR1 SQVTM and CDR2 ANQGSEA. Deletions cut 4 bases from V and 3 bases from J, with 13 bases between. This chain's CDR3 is CSVVAGARYEQYF. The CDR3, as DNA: TGCAGCGTTGTGGCGGGGGCCCGCTACGAGCAGTACTTC.

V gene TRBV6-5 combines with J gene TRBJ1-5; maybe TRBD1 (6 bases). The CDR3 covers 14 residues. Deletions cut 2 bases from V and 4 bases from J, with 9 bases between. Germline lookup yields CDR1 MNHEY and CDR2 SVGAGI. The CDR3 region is CASSYIRGNQPQHF. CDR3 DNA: TGTGCCAGCAGTTACATCAGGGGAAATCAGCCCCAGCATTTT.

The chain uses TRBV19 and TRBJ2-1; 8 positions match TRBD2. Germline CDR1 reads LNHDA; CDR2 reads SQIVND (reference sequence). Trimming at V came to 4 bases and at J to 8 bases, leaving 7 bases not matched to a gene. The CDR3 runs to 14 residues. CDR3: CASSSGGPRDEQFF. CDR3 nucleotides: TGTGCCAGTAGTAGCGGGGGGCCTCGGGATGAGCAGTTCTTC.

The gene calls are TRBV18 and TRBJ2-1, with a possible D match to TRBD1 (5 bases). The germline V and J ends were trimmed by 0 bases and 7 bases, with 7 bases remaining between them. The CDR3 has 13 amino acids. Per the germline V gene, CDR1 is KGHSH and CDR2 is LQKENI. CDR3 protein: CASSPPQVNEQFF. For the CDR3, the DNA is TGTGCCAGCTCACCACCACAGGTAAATGAGCAGTTCTTC.

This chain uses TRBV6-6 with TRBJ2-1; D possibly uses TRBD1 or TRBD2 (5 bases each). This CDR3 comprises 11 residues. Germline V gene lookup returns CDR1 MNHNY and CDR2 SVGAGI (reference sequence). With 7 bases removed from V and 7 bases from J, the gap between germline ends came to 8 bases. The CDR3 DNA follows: TGTGCCAGCACGAGGGGAAATGAGCAGTTCTTC. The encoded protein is CASTRGNEQFF.

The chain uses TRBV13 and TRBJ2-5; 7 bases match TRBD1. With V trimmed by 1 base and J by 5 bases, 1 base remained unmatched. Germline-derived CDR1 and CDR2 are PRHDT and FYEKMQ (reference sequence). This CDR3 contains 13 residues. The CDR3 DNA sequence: TGTGCCAGCAGCTTAGAGGGGGCCGAGACCCAGTACTTC. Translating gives CASSLEGAETQYF.

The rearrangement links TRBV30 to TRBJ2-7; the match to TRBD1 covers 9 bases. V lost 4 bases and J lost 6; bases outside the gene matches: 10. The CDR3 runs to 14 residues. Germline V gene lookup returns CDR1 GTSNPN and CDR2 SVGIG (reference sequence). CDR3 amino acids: CAWTSGTGSGEQYF. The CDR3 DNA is TGTGCCTGGACCTCCGGGACAGGGTCGGGCGAGCAGTACTTC.

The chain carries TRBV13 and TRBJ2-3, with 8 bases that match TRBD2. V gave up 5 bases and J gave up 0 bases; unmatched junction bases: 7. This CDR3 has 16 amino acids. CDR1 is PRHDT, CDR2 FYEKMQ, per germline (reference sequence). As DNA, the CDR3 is TGTGCCAGCAGCGTCACTAGCGGACATAGCACAGATACGCAGTATTTT. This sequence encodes CASSVTSGHSTDTQYF.

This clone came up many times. The CDR3 here is CASSPLAGAQETQYF. CDR3 coding DNA: TGTGCCAGCTCCCCTCTAGCGGGGGCCCAAGAGACCCAGTACTTC. The J gene is TRBJ2-5, the V gene TRBV6-4; TRBD2 matches 10 bases. V was clipped by 8 bases and J by 1 base; unmatched bases: 7. Germline V gene data show CDR1 as MRHNA and CDR2 as SNTAGT. The CDR3 is made up of 15 amino acids.

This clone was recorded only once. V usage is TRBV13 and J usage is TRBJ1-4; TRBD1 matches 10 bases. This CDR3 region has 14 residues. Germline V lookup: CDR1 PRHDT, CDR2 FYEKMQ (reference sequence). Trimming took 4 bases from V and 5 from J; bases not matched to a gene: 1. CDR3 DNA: TGTGCCAGCAGCTCGACAGGGGGCAATGAAAAACTGTTTTTT. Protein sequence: CASSSTGGNEKLFF. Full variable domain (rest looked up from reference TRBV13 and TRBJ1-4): AAGVIQSPRHLIKEKRETATLKCYPIPRHDTVYWYQQGPGQDPQFLISFYEKMQSDKGSIPDRFSAQQFSDYHSELNMSSLELGDSALYFCASSSTGGNEKLFFGSGTQLSVL.